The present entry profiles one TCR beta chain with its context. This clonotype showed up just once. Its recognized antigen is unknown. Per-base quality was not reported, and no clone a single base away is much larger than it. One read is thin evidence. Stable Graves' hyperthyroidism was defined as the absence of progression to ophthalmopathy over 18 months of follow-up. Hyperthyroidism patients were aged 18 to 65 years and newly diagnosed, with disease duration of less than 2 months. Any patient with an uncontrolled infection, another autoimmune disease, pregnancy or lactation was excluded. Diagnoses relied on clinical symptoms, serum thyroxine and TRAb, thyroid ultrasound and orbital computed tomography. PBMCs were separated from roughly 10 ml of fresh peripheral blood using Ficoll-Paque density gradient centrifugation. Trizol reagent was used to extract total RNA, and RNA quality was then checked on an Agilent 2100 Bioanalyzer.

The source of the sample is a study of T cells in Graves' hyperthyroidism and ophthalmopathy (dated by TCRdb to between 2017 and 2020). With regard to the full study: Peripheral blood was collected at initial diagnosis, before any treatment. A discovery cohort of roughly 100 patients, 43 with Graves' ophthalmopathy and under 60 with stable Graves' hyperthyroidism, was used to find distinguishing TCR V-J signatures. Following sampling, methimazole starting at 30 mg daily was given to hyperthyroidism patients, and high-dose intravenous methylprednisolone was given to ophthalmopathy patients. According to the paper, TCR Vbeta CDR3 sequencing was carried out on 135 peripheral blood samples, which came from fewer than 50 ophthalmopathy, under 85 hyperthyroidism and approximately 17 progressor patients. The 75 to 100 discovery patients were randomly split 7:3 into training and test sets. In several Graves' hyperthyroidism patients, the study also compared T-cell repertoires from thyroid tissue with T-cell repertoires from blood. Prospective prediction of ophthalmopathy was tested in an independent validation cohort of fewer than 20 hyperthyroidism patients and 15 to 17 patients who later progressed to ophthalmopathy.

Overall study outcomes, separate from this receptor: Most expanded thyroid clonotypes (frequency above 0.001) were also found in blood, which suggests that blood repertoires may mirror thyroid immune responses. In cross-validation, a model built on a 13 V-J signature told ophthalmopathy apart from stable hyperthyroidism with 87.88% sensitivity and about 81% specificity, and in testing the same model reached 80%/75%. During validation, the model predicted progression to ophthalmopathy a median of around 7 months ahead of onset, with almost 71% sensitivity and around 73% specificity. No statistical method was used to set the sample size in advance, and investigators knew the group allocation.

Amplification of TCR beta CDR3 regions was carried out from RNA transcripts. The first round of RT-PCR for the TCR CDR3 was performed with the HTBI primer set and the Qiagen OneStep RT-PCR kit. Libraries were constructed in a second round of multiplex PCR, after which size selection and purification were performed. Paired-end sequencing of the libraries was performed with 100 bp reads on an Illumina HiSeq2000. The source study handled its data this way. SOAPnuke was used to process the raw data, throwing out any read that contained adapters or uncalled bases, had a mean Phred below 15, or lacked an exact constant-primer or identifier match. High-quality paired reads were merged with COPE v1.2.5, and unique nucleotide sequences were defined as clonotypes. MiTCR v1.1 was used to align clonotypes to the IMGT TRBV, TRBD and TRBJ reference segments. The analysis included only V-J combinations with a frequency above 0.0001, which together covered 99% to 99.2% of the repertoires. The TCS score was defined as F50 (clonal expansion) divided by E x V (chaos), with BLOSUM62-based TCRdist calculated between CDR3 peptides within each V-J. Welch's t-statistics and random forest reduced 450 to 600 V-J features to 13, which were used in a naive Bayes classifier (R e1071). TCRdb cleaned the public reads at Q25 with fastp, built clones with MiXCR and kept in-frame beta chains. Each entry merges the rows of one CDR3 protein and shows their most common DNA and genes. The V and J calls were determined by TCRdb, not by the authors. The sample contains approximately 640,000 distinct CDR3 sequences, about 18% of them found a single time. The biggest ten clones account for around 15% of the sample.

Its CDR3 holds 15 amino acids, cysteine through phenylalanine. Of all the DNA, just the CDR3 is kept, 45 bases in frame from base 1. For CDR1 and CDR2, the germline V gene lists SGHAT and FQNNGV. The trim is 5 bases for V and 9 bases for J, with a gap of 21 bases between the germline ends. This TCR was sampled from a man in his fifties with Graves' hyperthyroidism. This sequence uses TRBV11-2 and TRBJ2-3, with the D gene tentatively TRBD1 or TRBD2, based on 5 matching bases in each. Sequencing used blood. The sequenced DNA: TGTGCCAGCAGCCTGGGGACGTCACCTCTGGGAACGCAGTATTTT. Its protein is CASSLGTSPLGTQYF.